The 17 T cell receptor beta chains presented below share a single source sample, sequenced in a study of CD8 T cells in Susac syndrome (dated by TCRdb to the late 2010s). The method was the immunoSEQ multiplex PCR assay. RNA was extracted with the RNeasy kit and about 0.5 to 1 ug was reverse transcribed using random hexamers. The raw public data were reprocessed by TCRdb itself: fastp quality trimming at Q25, MiXCR clonotype calling, in-frame beta chains only. Rows with a matching CDR3 protein are joined into one entry that keeps the most common DNA and genes. The sample profile shows under 200,000 distinct CDR3 sequences; 90% to 97% of them were found once. Jointly, the top ten make up around 0.12% of the sample. Material: CD4+ T cells from PBMCs. The receptors were sampled from a human donor with Susac syndrome.

The chain joins TRBV3-1 to TRBJ2-5; D is ambiguous. Germline CDR1 reads LGHDT; CDR2 reads YNNKEL (reference sequence). V was clipped by 0 bases and J by 0 bases, with 11 bases between them. The CDR3 runs to 16 residues. The CDR3 bases are TGTGCCAGCAGCCAAGAAAAGGGAAGGTACCAAGAGACCCAGTACTTC. It is translated as CASSQEKGRYQETQYF.

The CDR3: CASSLGQYNEQFF. In nucleotides, the CDR3 is TGTGCCAGCAGTCTGGGACAGTACAATGAGCAGTTCTTC. The chain employs TRBV2 and TRBJ2-1, with 7 positions matching TRBD1. Germline trimming cut 5 bases from V and 4 bases from J; bases unmatched to any gene: 2. The CDR3 is made up of 13 amino acids. Germline V gene data show CDR1 as SNHLY and CDR2 as FYNNEI.

The chain employs TRBV20-1 and TRBJ1-2; 8 positions agree with TRBD1. CDR1 DFQATT and CDR2 SNEGSKA come from the germline V gene (reference sequence). Trimming cost V 5 bases and J 2 bases; bases outside gene matches: 1. The CDR3 is 12 amino acids. The CDR3: CSAGDRNYGYTF. Written as DNA, the CDR3 is TGCAGTGCTGGGGACAGGAACTATGGCTACACCTTC.

This chain uses TRBV7-9 with TRBJ2-7, with a possible D match to TRBD2 (5 bases). The CDR3 length is 14 residues. Germline loops: CDR1 SEHNR, CDR2 FQNEAQ (reference sequence). Trimming took off 5 bases at V and 3 bases at J, with 14 bases between the two ends. DNA for the CDR3: TGTGCCAGCAGCATGGACGGGAATCTCTACGAGCAGTACGTC. This gives the protein CASSMDGNLYEQYV.

The V gene is TRBV20-1, the J gene TRBJ2-3; TRBD2 matches at 11 bases. The CDR3 runs 13 residues. Trimming at V came to 6 bases and at J to 4 bases, leaving 3 bases not matched to a gene. The germline V gene encodes CDR1 DFQATT and CDR2 SNEGSKA (reference sequence). The CDR3 region is CSASSGRADTQYF. In nucleotides, the CDR3 is TGCAGTGCCAGTAGCGGGAGGGCAGATACGCAGTATTTT.

The chain has TRBV29-1 and TRBJ2-3; D is uncertain. This CDR3 is built from 13 residues. The germline CDR1 and CDR2 sequences are SQVTM and ANQGSEA. Trimming took 2 bases from V and 1 from J, leaving 7 bases between them. The CDR3 DNA reads TGCAGCGTTGAACCGCAGGGCACAGATACGCAGTATTTT. Translated, it gives CSVEPQGTDTQYF.

The chain has TRBV12-5 and TRBJ2-7; D possibly corresponds to TRBD1 (6 bases). The germline V gene encodes CDR1 LGHNT and CDR2 FRNRAP. The CDR3 length is 10 residues. Trimming took off 10 bases at V and 5 bases at J, with 9 bases between the two ends. CDR3 amino acids: CAIGGHEQYV. The CDR3 bases are TGTGCTATTGGGGGCCACGAGCAGTACGTC.

The chain employs TRBV30 and TRBJ2-2; 13 bases map to TRBD2. V lost 2 bases to trimming and J lost 6 bases; unmatched junction nucleotides: 3. The CDR3 is 15 residues long. CDR1 and CDR2 (germline): GTSNPN, SVGIG (reference sequence). The CDR3 loop is CAWSRGLAGSGELFF. In DNA form, the CDR3 reads TGTGCCTGGAGTCGGGGACTAGCGGGATCCGGGGAGCTGTTTTTT.

This sequence joins TRBV7-2 and TRBJ2-1; 7 bases are shared with TRBD2. From germline, CDR1 is SGHTA and CDR2 FQGNSA. V shed 5 bases, J shed 2 bases, and the junction held 12 bases outside the gene matches. This CDR3 contains 17 residues. The CDR3 sequence is CASSRTLASGAYNEQFF. The CDR3, as DNA: TGTGCCAGCAGCCGTACACTGGCTAGCGGTGCCTACAATGAGCAGTTCTTC.

The genes are TRBV18 and TRBJ1-6; D is ambiguous. Trimming cost V 0 bases and J 6 bases, with 3 bases left between them. Germline values: CDR1 KGHSH, CDR2 LQKENI. CDR3 size: 13 residues. The CDR3 coding sequence is TGTGCCAGCTCACCACCGATTAATTCACCCCTCCACTTT. Protein product: CASSPPINSPLHF.

The chain uses TRBV28 and TRBJ1-4; 7 bases are shared with TRBD1. Germline V gene data show CDR1 as MDHEN and CDR2 as SYDVKM. V trimming: 4 bases; J trimming: 8 bases; junction bases outside the gene matches: 10. The CDR3 covers 15 residues. For the CDR3, the DNA is TGTGCCAGCAGTTCCTCTGCGGCAGGGGGAGAAAAACTGTTTTTT. Its protein is CASSSSAAGGEKLFF.

V usage is TRBV29-1 and J usage is TRBJ2-5, with 7 bases matching TRBD1. CDR1 and CDR2 from the germline V gene are SQVTM and ANQGSEA. This CDR3 comprises 14 residues. Trimming cost V 7 bases and J 4 bases; bases outside gene matches: 12. The CDR3 region has the DNA TGCAGCGCCAAGGGGGCAGGGTGGAGAGAGACCCAGTACTTC. It is translated as CSAKGAGWRETQYF.

V gene TRBV20-1 combines with J gene TRBJ2-5, with 12 bases aligning to TRBD2. With V trimmed by 3 bases and J by 0 bases, 2 bases remained unmatched. The germline V gene has CDR1 DFQATT and CDR2 SNEGSKA (reference sequence). This CDR3 has 15 amino acids. CDR3 residues: CSARTSGGHQETQYF. CDR3 nucleotide sequence: TGCAGTGCTAGGACTAGCGGGGGCCACCAAGAGACCCAGTACTTC.

The chain employs TRBV7-8 and TRBJ1-2; maybe TRBD1 (6 bases). The germline V and J ends were trimmed by 1 base and 3 bases, with 15 bases remaining between them. This CDR3 contains 16 residues. Germline CDR1 is SGHVS and CDR2 is FQNEAQ. The CDR3 region has the DNA TGTGCCAGCAGCTTAGGACACGACAGGCGAGACTATGGCTACACCTTC. Protein sequence: CASSLGHDRRDYGYTF.

The chain links TRBV12-5 to TRBJ2-1; D remains unclear. The CDR3 consists of 19 residues. Germline V lookup: CDR1 LGHNT, CDR2 FRNRAP. V was shortened by 4 bases and J by 1 base, with 23 bases between the two germline ends. The CDR3 DNA reads as TGTGCTAGTGGTTACGCCCGACAAACCATAGGGCCGTCCTACAATGAGCAGTTCTTC. Its protein is CASGYARQTIGPSYNEQFF.

The chain has TRBV2 and TRBJ2-1; D gene uncertain. The CDR3 covers 14 residues. Trimming took off 2 bases at V and 6 bases at J, with 11 bases between the two ends. Germline-derived CDR1 and CDR2 are SNHLY and FYNNEI. CDR3 residues: CASSERELGNEQFF. CDR3 sequence (DNA): TGTGCCAGCAGTGAAAGGGAATTGGGCAATGAGCAGTTCTTC. Full variable domain (missing parts from reference TRBV2 and TRBJ2-1): EPEVTQTPSHQVTQMGQEVILRCVPISNHLYFYWYRQILGQKVEFLVSFYNNEISEKSEIFDDQFSVERPDGSNFTLKIRSTKLEDSAMYFCASSERELGNEQFFGPGTRLTVL.

V and J are TRBV3-1 and TRBJ2-1; weak D call: TRBD2 (5 bases). V dropped 3 bases and J dropped 9 bases, with 15 bases sitting between them. Germline V CDR1 and CDR2: LGHDT, YNNKEL (reference sequence). The CDR3 runs 14 residues. CDR3 sequence reads: CASSQQPGMGEQFF. For the CDR3, the DNA is TGTGCCAGCAGCCAGCAGCCGGGGATGGGTGAGCAGTTCTTC.